This TCR beta chain originates from a study of naive CD8 T cells in extremely preterm neonates (dated 2017 in TCRdb). The study in broad terms: Sorted naive CD8+ T cells from four age groups (extremely preterm neonates, term neonates, young children and adults) were used in the study to compare TCRbeta CDR3 repertoires.

TCRbeta CDR3 regions were amplified from genomic DNA by a two-step, bias-controlled multiplex PCR. The multiplex PCR included primers specific for each TRBV and TRBJ gene segment. The immunoSEQ Assay was used to generate the TCRbeta repertoire data. On the authors' methods: To merge closely related sequences, reads went through filtering and clustering using a relative-frequency ratio and a modified nearest-neighbor algorithm. IMGT annotation was the basis for assigning V, D and J genes to CDR3 sequences. Template counts were quantified against synthetic TCR CDR3 analog sequences and normalized for PCR amplification bias. Only unique productive sequences, that is, in-frame CDR3 sequences lacking stop codons, were included in the analyses. The immunoSEQ Analyzer software was used to compute clonality, defined as 1 minus Pielou's evenness, and iChao1 richness. JMP was used for statistical testing, with Student's t-test or a non-parametric test applied depending on Shapiro-Wilk normality results. TCRdb re-hosts the immuneACCESS table, in-frame sequences only. Its copies lack some clones; in the studies checked, an unresolved V gene accounts for under half of them, and the cause for the rest is not known. The DNA was the basis for D and trimming; V, J and clone size are from that table. Recorded for this sample are thousands of clones; almost 98% of them occurred a single time. 0.5% to 0.6% of the sample is in the top ten clones.

Several elective full-term cesarean deliveries at roughly 37-42 weeks of gestation, with no labor and no rupture of membranes, were the source of the term cord blood. The study left out pregnancies involving fetal demise, active maternal HSV infection or known maternal HIV infection. A FACSAria III cell sorter was used to sort live, Annexin V-negative naive CD8+ T cells (CD3+CD8+CD45RA+CCR7+). Between roughly 17,000 and 100,000 naive CD8+ T cells were sorted per sample. Preassembled standardized sampling kits were used to collect mixed venous-arterial cord blood. Cord blood stayed at room temperature and was processed within 4 hours after collection. Ficoll-Paque density gradient centrifugation of diluted blood was used to isolate mononuclear cells. Before sorting, mononuclear cells were cryopreserved in roughly 10% DMSO plus 90% FBS and kept long term at -150 degrees C. Annexin V and antibodies against CD3, CD8, CCR7 and CD45RA were used to stain the thawed cells. The DNeasy Blood and Tissue Kit was used to extract genomic DNA from sorted cell pellets that had been snap-frozen.

Findings and caveats that apply to the study as a whole: A larger fraction of CDR3 nucleotide sequences was shared among preterm neonates (around 2.7%) than among term neonates (around 0.4%), young children (roughly 0.03%) and adults (around 0.01%). Preterm neonates had significantly lower iChao1 richness than all other age groups (p < 0.05) and an even clone distribution, indicating a less rich repertoire. Compared with the older groups, preterm CDR3s were shorter and closer to germline, carrying fewer N additions and showing less junctional trimming. A small sample size and variable productive template counts among preterm samples were noted by the authors as limitations. To track T cell development within individuals, the authors urged prospective longitudinal studies of preterm and term neonates.

Note on this clone: No cognate antigen has been identified for it. No per-base quality is available; no much larger clone lies one base away.

Sequences SGHRS (CDR1) and YFSETQ (CDR2) are obtained from the germline V gene. A distance of 14 bases separates the germline ends of V and J, which lose 4 bases and 0 bases respectively. The CDR3, cysteine through phenylalanine, is 17 amino acids long. Only the CDR3 DNA stays, 51 bases, in frame from base 1. This receptor was obtained from a newborn in good health. The sequenced material came from naive CD8+ T cells from cord blood. The rearranged chain carries TRBV5-1 and TRBJ1-6; the D segment could be TRBD1, given 5 matching bases. The bases are TGCGCCAGCAGCCTTGTCGTGGGGGGCTCCTATAATTCACCCCTCCACTTT. This translates into CASSLVVGGSYNSPLHF.